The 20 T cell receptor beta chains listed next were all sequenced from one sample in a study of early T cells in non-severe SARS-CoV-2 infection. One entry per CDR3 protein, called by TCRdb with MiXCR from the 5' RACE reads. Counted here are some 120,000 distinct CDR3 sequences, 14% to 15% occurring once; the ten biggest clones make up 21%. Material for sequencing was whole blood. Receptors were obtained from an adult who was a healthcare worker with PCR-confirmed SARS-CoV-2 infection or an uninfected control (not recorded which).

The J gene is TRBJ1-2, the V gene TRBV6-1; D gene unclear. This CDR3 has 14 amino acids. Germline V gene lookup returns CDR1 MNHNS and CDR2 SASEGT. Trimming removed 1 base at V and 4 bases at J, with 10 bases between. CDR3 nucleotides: TGTGCCAGCAGTGAAGTCGGTCGTGGCTATGGCTACACCTTC. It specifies CASSEVGRGYGYTF.

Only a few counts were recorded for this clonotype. CDR3 amino acids: CASSATSGGSNEQFF. The CDR3 coding sequence is TGTGCCAGCTCAGCGACTAGCGGGGGATCTAATGAGCAGTTCTTC. The V and J genes are TRBV18 and TRBJ2-1, with 12 nucleotides matching TRBD2. V was pared by 5 bases and J by 7 bases, with 6 bases of the junction left unmatched. The germline V gene encodes CDR1 KGHSH and CDR2 LQKENI. The CDR3 sequence is 15 residues long.

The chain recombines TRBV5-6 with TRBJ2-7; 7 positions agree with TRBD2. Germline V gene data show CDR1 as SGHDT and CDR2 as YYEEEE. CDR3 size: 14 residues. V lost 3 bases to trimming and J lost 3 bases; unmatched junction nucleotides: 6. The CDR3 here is CASSSKAGDYEQYF. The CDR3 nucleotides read TGTGCCAGCAGCTCCAAGGCGGGGGACTACGAGCAGTACTTC.

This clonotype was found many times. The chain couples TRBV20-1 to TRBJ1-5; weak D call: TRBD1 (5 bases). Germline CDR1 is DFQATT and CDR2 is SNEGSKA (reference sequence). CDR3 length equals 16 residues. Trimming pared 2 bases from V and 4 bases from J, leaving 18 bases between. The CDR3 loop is CSARNQGSPGNQPQHF. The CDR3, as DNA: TGCAGTGCTAGAAATCAGGGCTCACCGGGAAATCAGCCCCAGCATTTT.

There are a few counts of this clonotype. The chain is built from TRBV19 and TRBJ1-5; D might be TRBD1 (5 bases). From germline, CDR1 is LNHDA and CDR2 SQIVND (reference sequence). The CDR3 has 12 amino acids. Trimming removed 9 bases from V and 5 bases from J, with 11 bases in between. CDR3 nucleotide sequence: TGTGCCAGGGGACTAGCGGATCAGCCCCAGCATTTT. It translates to CARGLADQPQHF.

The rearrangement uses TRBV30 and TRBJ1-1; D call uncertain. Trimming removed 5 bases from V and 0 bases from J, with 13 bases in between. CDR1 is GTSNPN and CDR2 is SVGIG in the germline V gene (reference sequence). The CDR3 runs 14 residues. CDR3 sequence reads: CAWALDFMNTEAFF. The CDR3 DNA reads TGTGCCTGGGCCCTGGACTTTATGAACACTGAAGCTTTCTTT.

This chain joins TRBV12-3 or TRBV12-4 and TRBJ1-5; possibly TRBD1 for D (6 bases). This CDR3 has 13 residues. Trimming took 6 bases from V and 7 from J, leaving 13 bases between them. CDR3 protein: CASSTQGSQPQHF. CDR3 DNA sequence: TGTGCCAGCAGCACCCAGGGGAGCCAGCCCCAGCATTTT.

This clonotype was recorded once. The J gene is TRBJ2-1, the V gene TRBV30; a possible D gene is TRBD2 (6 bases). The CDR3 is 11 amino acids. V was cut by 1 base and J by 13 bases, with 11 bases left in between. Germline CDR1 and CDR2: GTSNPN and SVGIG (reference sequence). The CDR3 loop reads CAWSEGRFQFF. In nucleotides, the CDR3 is TGTGCCTGGAGTGAGGGGAGGTTTCAGTTCTTC. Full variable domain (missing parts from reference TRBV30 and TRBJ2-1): SQTIHQWPATLVQPVGSPLSLECTVEGTSNPNLYWYRQAAGRGLQLLFYSVGIGQISSEVPQNLSASRPQDRQFILSSKKLLLSDSGFYLCAWSEGRFQFFGPGTRLTVL.

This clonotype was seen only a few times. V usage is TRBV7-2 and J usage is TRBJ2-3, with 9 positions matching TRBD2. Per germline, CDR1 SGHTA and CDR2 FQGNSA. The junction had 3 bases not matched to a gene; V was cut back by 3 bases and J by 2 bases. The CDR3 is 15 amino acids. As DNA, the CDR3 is TGTGCCAGCAGCTTCGGCGGGGGGGCCACAGATACGCAGTATTTT. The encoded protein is CASSFGGGATDTQYF.

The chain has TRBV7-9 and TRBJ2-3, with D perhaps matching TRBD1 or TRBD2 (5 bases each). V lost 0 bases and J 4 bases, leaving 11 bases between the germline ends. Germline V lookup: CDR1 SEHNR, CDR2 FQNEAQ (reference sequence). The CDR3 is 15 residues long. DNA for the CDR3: TGTGCCAGCAGCTTAGCCTCCCCGGGGCCAGATACGCAGTATTTT. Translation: CASSLASPGPDTQYF.

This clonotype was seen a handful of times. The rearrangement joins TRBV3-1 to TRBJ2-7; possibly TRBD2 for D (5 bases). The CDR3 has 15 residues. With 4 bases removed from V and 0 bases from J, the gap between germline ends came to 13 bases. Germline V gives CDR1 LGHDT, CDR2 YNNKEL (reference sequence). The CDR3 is CASSRAGITSYEQYF. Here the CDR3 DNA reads TGTGCCAGCAGCCGAGCCGGGATTACCTCCTACGAGCAGTACTTC.

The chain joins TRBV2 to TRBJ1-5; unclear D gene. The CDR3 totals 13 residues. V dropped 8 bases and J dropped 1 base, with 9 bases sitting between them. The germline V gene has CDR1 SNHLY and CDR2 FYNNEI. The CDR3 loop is CASVDESNQPQHF. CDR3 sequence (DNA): TGTGCCAGCGTCGATGAAAGCAATCAGCCCCAGCATTTT.

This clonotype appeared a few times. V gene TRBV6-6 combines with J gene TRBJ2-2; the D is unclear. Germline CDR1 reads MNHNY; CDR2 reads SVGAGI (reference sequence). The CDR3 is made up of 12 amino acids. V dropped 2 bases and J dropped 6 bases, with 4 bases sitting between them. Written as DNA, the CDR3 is TGTGCCAGCAGTTACGGTCCCGGGGAGCTGTTTTTT. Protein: CASSYGPGELFF.

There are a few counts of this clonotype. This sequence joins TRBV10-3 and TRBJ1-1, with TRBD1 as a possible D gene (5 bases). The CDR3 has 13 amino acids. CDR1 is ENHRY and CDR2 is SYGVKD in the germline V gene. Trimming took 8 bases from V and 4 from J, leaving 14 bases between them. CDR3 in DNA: TGTGCCATCGCCCCCCAGGGTCTCACTGAAGCTTTCTTT. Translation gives CAIAPQGLTEAFF.

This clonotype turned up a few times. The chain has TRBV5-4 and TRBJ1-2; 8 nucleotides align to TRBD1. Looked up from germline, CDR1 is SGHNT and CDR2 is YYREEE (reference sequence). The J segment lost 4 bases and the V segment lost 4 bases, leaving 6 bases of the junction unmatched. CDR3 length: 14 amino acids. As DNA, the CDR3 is TGTGCCAGCAGCGAAATAGACAGGGGCTATGGCTACACCTTC. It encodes CASSEIDRGYGYTF.

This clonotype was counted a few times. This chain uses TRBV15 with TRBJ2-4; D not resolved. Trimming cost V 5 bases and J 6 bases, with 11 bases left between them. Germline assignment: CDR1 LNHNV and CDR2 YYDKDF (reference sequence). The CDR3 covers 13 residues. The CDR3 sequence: CATSGSSGNIQYF. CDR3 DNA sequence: TGTGCCACCAGCGGATCCTCGGGAAACATTCAGTACTTC. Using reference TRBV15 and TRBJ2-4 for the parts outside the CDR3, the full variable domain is DAMVIQNPRYQVTQFGKPVTLSCSQTLNHNVMYWYQQKSSQAPKLLFHYYDKDFNNEADTPDNFQSRRPNTSFCFLDIRSPGLGDTAMYLCATSGSSGNIQYFGAGTRLSVL.

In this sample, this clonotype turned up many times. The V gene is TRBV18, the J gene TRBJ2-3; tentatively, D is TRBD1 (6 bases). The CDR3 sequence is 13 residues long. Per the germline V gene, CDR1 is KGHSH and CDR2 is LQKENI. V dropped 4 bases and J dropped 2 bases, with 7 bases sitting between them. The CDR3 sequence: CASSQGVTDTQYF. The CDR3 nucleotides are TGTGCCAGCTCACAGGGGGTCACAGATACGCAGTATTTT.

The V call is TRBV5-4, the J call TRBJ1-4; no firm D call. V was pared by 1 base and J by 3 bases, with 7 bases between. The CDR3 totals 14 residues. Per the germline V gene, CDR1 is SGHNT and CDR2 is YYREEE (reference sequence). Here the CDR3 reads CASSLKGSNEKLFF. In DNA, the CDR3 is TGTGCCAGCAGCTTGAAGGGTTCTAATGAAAAACTGTTTTTT.

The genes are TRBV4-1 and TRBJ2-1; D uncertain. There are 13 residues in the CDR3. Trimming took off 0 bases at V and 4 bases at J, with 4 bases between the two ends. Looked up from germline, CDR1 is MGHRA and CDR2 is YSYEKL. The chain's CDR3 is CASSQDGYNEQFF. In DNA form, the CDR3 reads TGCGCCAGCAGCCAAGATGGGTACAATGAGCAGTTCTTC.

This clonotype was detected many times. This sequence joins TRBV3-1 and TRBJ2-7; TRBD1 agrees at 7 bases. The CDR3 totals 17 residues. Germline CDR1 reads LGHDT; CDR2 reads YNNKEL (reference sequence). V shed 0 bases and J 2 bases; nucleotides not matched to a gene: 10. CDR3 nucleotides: TGTGCCAGCAGCCAAGATGGAATGGGACAGTACCCCTACGAGCAGTACTTC. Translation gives CASSQDGMGQYPYEQYF.